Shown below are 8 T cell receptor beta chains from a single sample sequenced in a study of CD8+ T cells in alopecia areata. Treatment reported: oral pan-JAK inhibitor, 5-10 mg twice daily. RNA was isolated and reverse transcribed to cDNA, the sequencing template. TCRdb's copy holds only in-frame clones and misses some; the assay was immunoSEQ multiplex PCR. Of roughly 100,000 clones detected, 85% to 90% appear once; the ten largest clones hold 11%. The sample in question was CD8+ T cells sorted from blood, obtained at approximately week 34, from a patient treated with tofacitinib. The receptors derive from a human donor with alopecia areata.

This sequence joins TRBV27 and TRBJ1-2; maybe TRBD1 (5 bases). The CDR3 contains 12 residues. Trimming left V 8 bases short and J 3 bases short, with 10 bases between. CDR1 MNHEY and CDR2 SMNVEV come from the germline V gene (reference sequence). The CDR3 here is CASHDSYYGYTF. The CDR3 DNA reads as TGTGCCAGCCATGACAGCTACTATGGCTACACCTTC.

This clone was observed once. CDR3 residues: CASSIARSNEKLFF. The CDR3 DNA sequence: TGTGCCAGCAGTATAGCCAGGAGTAATGAAAAACTGTTTTTT. The chain employs TRBV7-8 and TRBJ1-4; D remains ambiguous. The V end lost 6 bases, the J end lost 4 bases, and 12 bases lay between the germline ends. The germline CDR1 and CDR2 sequences are SGHVS and FQNEAQ. The CDR3 is 14 residues long.

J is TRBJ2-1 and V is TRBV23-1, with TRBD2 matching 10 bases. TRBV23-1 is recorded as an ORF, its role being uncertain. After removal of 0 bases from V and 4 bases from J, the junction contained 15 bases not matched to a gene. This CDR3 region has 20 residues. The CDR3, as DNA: TGCGCCAGCAGTCAATCGGCGGCAACACTAGCGGGGAGGTCATACAATGAGCAGTTCTTC. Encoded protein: CASSQSAATLAGRSYNEQFF.

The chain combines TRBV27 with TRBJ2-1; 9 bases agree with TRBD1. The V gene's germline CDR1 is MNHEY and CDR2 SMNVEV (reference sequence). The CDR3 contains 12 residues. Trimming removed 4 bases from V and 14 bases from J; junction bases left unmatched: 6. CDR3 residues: CASSWGQGDEFF. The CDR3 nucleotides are TGTGCCAGCAGTTGGGGACAGGGTGATGAGTTCTTC.

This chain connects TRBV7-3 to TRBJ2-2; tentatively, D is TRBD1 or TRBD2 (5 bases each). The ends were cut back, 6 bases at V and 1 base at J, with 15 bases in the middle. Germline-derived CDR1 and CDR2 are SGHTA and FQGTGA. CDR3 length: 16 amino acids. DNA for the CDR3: TGTGCCAGCAGTTCCACCGGGACGGTGAACACCGGGGAGCTGTTTTTT. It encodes CASSSTGTVNTGELFF.

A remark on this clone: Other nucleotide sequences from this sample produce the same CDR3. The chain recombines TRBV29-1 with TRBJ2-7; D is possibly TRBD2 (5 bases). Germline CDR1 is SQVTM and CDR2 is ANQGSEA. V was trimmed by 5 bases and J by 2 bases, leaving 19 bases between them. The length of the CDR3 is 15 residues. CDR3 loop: CSVTYRWGEAYEQYF. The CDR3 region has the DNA TGCAGCGTTACGTACCGTTGGGGAGAGGCCTACGAGCAGTACTTC.

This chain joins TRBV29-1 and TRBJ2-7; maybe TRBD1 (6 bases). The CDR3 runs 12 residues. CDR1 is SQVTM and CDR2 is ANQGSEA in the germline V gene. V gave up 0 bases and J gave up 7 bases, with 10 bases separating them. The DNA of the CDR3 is TGCAGCGTTGAAGAGGGGGCGAGGGAGCAGTACTTC. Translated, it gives CSVEEGAREQYF.

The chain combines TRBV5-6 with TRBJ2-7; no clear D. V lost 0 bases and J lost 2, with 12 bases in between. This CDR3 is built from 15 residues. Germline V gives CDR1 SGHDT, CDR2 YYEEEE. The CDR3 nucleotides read TGTGCCAGCAGCTTGGGGACGGATCAAACCTACGAGCAGTACTTC. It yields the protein CASSLGTDQTYEQYF.